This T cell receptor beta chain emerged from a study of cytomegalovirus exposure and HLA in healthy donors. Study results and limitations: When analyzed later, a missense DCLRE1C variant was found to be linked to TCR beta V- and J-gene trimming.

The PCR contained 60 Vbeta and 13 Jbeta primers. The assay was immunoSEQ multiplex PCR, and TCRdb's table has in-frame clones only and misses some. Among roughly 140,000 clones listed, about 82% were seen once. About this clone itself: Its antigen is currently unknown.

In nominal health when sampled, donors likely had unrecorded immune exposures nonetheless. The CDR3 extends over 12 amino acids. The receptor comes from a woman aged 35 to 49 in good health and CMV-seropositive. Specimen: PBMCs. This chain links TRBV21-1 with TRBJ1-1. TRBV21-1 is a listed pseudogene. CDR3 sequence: CASSKRDTEAFF. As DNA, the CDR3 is TGTGCCAGCAGCAAACGAGACACTGAAGCTTTCTTT.